This TCR beta chain emerged from a study of CD8 T cells in ankylosing spondylitis (dated by TCRdb to the late 2010s). Describing the broader study: To find TCR variants linked to disease, the study profiled T cell receptor beta repertoires in ankylosing spondylitis patients and healthy donors. The whole study cohort included 108 healthy donors and about two dozen ankylosing spondylitis patients. Peripheral blood samples were taken, and synovial fluid was additionally collected from ankylosing spondylitis patients. Summary of the overall study and its limitations: Significant enrichment of the disease-linked clones was reported in matched synovial fluid samples from ankylosing spondylitis patients. Some motif variants had previously been reported in the synovial fluid and blood of reactive arthritis patients, which suggests shared mechanisms of disease initiation. A CD8+ phenotype was shown by the disease-linked clones, which were found at relatively low frequencies in peripheral blood. Blood from ankylosing spondylitis patients appeared to be characterized by a TCR beta motif composed of eight highly homologous amino acid variants.

The instrument was an Illumina HiSeq 2500. TCR beta libraries were prepared by quantitative 5'-RACE with molecular barcodes. From the authors' description of their analysis: Disease-linked TCR variants were identified with a new computational method built on a probabilistic model of VDJ rearrangement. TCRdb applied fastp at Q25 and MiXCR to the public reads, then kept only in-frame beta chains. Rows with one shared CDR3 protein collapse into an entry with the most common genes and DNA. It is TCRdb's table, rather than the study itself, that gives the V and J calls and clone size. The sample table holds 500,000 to 650,000 distinct CDR3 sequences, of which roughly 5.3% were seen once. Together, the top ten hold roughly 3.3% of the sample. Trimmed from V: 5 bases; trimmed from J: 7 bases; junction bases lacking a gene match: 10. The CDR3 sequence holds 14 residues, the cysteine and phenylalanine included. The read is trimmed to its CDR3 DNA, 42 bases read in frame from base 1.

In its sample, this clonotype was seen many times. It lacks a known antigen. Base-call qualities are not available, and no considerably larger clone is one nucleotide away. Sample: blood, either unsorted or a sorted T cell fraction (not recorded which). The source is a male donor with ankylosing spondylitis. The chain is encoded by TRBV12-3 or TRBV12-4 joined to TRBJ1-1, and 7 junctional nucleotides match TRBD1. The CDR3 region: CASSQRQGEGEAFF. Here is the DNA: TGTGCCAGCAGTCAAAGACAGGGAGAAGGTGAAGCTTTCTTT.